These 11 T cell receptor beta chains share one sample of origin, sequenced in a study of CD8 T cells in ankylosing spondylitis. TCRdb ran MiXCR on the 5' RACE reads and lists one entry per CDR3 protein. The sample carries 250,000 to 350,000 distinct CDR3 sequences, more than 20% recorded once. Input material: blood, either unsorted or a sorted T cell fraction (not recorded which). Receptor source: a female donor with ankylosing spondylitis or in good health (not recorded which).

CDR3: CASSFPPGQKNTGELFF. CDR3 coding DNA: TGTGCCAGCAGTTTCCCACCGGGACAGAAGAACACCGGGGAGCTGTTTTTT. The genes are TRBV7-3 and TRBJ2-2, with 7 bases aligning to TRBD1. This CDR3 contains 17 residues. The junction had 11 bases not matched to a gene; V was cut back by 6 bases and J by 1 base. Looked up from germline, CDR1 is SGHTA and CDR2 is FQGTGA.

This clonotype was seen only a few times. The chain links TRBV6-6 to TRBJ1-5; D is possibly TRBD1 (6 bases). The CDR3 is 16 residues long. Germline V CDR1 and CDR2: MNHNY, SVGAGI (reference sequence). The germline V and J ends were trimmed by 5 bases and 5 bases, with 19 bases remaining between them. This CDR3 reads CASSTGRRQHDQPQHF. The CDR3 bases are TGTGCCAGCAGTACAGGGAGACGGCAACACGATCAGCCCCAGCATTTT.

V usage is TRBV7-2 and J usage is TRBJ2-3; 8 bases align to TRBD2. The germline gives CDR1 SGHTA, CDR2 FQGNSA. V trimming: 5 bases; J trimming: 0 bases; junction bases outside the gene matches: 7. There are 16 residues in the CDR3. DNA of the CDR3: TGTGCCAGCAGCCTCAGCGGGAGCCCTAGCACAGATACGCAGTATTTT. It codes for CASSLSGSPSTDTQYF.

Ten or more counts support this clonotype. The rearrangement uses TRBV29-1 and TRBJ2-1; D call uncertain. Germline lookup yields CDR1 SQVTM and CDR2 ANQGSEA. The CDR3 runs 14 residues. The ends were cut back, 3 bases at V and 0 bases at J, with 9 bases in the middle. CDR3 protein: CSVESPSSYNEQFF. CDR3 sequence (DNA): TGCAGCGTTGAGTCTCCCAGCTCCTACAATGAGCAGTTCTTC.

This clonotype came up a few times. The chain has TRBV20-1 and TRBJ2-1, with D possibly called TRBD1 or TRBD2 (5 bases each). V was clipped by 8 bases and J by 4 bases, with 21 bases between them. There are 15 residues in the CDR3. Germline assignment: CDR1 DFQATT and CDR2 SNEGSKA (reference sequence). In DNA, the CDR3 is TGCAGTCTTACCCCCCCCGGGACCAGTTACAATGAGCAGTTCTTC. As protein: CSLTPPGTSYNEQFF.

This chain uses TRBV5-4 with TRBJ2-1, with 10 nucleotides matching TRBD2. CDR3 length: 14 residues. The V and J ends lost 7 bases and 7 bases, in that order; junction bases with no gene match: 8. Germline values: CDR1 SGHNT, CDR2 YYREEE (reference sequence). CDR3 sequence reads: CASRASSGRNEQFF. The CDR3 region has the DNA TGTGCCAGCCGGGCGAGTAGCGGGAGGAATGAGCAGTTCTTC. Based on the CDR3 plus reference TRBV5-4 and TRBJ2-1, the full variable domain is ETGVTQSPTHLIKTRGQQVTLRCSSQSGHNTVSWYQQALGQGPQFIFQYYREEENGRGNFPPRFSGLQFPNYSSELNVNALELDDSALYLCASRASSGRNEQFFGPGTRLTVL.

The chain links TRBV29-1 to TRBJ2-1; the D gene is possibly TRBD2 (5 bases). Germline-derived CDR1 and CDR2 are SQVTM and ANQGSEA. Trimming shortened V by 5 bases and J by 5 bases, and 16 bases separated the two germline ends. The CDR3 runs to 14 residues. The chain's CDR3 is CSVPWTRAHNEQFF. Here the CDR3 DNA reads TGCAGCGTTCCTTGGACTCGGGCGCACAATGAGCAGTTCTTC.

On this clonotype: This clone may be a read error of a much larger clone one base away. This chain links TRBV10-3 with TRBJ2-1; D may be TRBD1 (5 bases). This CDR3 contains 15 residues. Deletions cut 1 base from V and 6 bases from J, with 13 bases between. The germline V gene has CDR1 ENHRY and CDR2 SYGVKD. CDR3 protein: CAISEFRTRPNEQFF. The CDR3, as DNA: TGTGCCATCAGTGAGTTCAGGACAAGACCCAATGAGCAGTTCTTC.

This clonotype was seen many times. In DNA, the CDR3 is TGCGCCAGCAGCCCCCGGACTAGCGTCGCCGGGGAGCTGTTTTTT. It specifies CASSPRTSVAGELFF. The J gene is TRBJ2-2, the V gene TRBV5-1; 9 bases agree with TRBD2. J gave up 6 bases and V 4 bases, and 7 bases lay outside the gene matches. CDR3 length equals 15 residues. Looked up from germline, CDR1 is SGHRS and CDR2 is YFSETQ.

This clonotype has only a few counts. This chain uses TRBV5-4 with TRBJ2-1, with 13 bases identical to TRBD2. In germline, CDR1 is SGHNT, CDR2 YYREEE (reference sequence). This CDR3 spans 16 amino acids. J gave up 10 bases and V 4 bases, and 11 bases lay outside the gene matches. Here the CDR3 DNA reads TGTGCCAGCAGCCTAGGGACTAGCGGGGATCTGTCAGAGCAGTTCTTC. Translated, it gives CASSLGTSGDLSEQFF. The whole variable domain, filled in from reference TRBV5-4 and TRBJ2-1, reads ETGVTQSPTHLIKTRGQQVTLRCSSQSGHNTVSWYQQALGQGPQFIFQYYREEENGRGNFPPRFSGLQFPNYSSELNVNALELDDSALYLCASSLGTSGDLSEQFFGPGTRLTVL.

The gene calls are TRBV27 and TRBJ2-7; D remains ambiguous. The CDR3 contains 16 residues. V lost 4 bases and J 3 bases, leaving 19 bases between the germline ends. The germline V gene has CDR1 MNHEY and CDR2 SMNVEV (reference sequence). CDR3 region: CASSSTARTVFYEQYF. CDR3 coding DNA: TGTGCCAGCAGTTCGACCGCCAGGACGGTCTTCTACGAGCAGTACTTC.